The 8 T cell receptor beta chains in this list originate from one sample, sequenced in a study of T cells in Graves' hyperthyroidism and ophthalmopathy. Amplification yielded TCR beta CDR3 regions, with RNA transcripts as the source. Initially, a first-round RT-PCR of the TCR CDR3 employed the HTBI primer set. TCRdb itself ran the multiplex PCR reads through MiXCR, one entry per CDR3 protein. This table holds under 250,000 distinct CDR3 sequences, approximately 23% found once. Sequencing input: blood. The receptor set was obtained from a woman in her 40s with Graves' ophthalmopathy.

At least ten counts were recorded for this clonotype. The genes are TRBV6-1 and TRBJ2-5, with 7 bases aligning to TRBD1. Germline assignment: CDR1 MNHNS and CDR2 SASEGT. Losses at the gene ends were 4 bases for V and 1 base for J; bases not matched to a gene: 3. The CDR3 has 14 amino acids. Here the CDR3 reads CASSGRTGQETQYF. The CDR3 DNA sequence: TGTGCCAGCAGTGGGAGGACAGGCCAAGAGACCCAGTACTTC.

This clonotype was detected many times. The J gene is TRBJ1-5, the V gene TRBV28, with 8 bases identical to TRBD1. The CDR3 covers 17 residues. Germline CDR1 and CDR2: MDHEN and SYDVKM. V lost 8 bases and J lost 5; bases outside the gene matches: 17. The CDR3 sequence: CASGAPGQVDSYQPQHF. CDR3 DNA sequence: TGTGCCAGCGGGGCTCCGGGACAGGTAGACTCTTATCAGCCCCAGCATTTT.

The genes are TRBV28 and TRBJ2-3, with 12 bases identical to TRBD1. The germline V gene has CDR1 MDHEN and CDR2 SYDVKM. This CDR3 is built from 17 residues. Trimming at V came to 6 bases and at J to 2 bases, leaving 9 bases not matched to a gene. The CDR3 sequence: CASRSPGQGAHTDTQYF. CDR3 DNA sequence: TGTGCCAGCAGATCACCGGGACAGGGGGCTCACACAGATACGCAGTATTTT.

This clonotype was seen ten or more times. J is TRBJ1-5 and V is TRBV28; 9 bases match TRBD1. The V gene end was trimmed by 5 bases and the J gene end by 3 bases; junction bases not matched to a gene: 5. CDR3 length equals 15 residues. CDR1 is MDHEN, CDR2 SYDVKM, per germline. The CDR3 protein is CASSSGQGNNQPQHF. The CDR3 DNA sequence: TGTGCCAGCAGTAGCGGACAGGGGAACAATCAGCCCCAGCATTTT.

This clonotype was detected many times. CDR3 amino acids: CASSPISAAGSYEQYF. The CDR3 nucleotides read TGTGCCAGCAGCCCTATCTCCGCTGCCGGGAGCTACGAGCAGTACTTC. This rearrangement joins TRBV6-1 to TRBJ2-7; possibly TRBD2 for D (6 bases). The CDR3 totals 16 residues. Per the germline V gene, CDR1 is MNHNS and CDR2 is SASEGT. V was shortened by 6 bases and J by 3 bases, with 21 bases between the two germline ends.

The chain carries TRBV7-2 and TRBJ2-5, with D perhaps TRBD1 or TRBD2 (5 bases each). Trimming left V 5 bases short and J 6 bases short, with 16 bases between. Germline V CDR1 and CDR2: SGHTA, FQGNSA. The length of the CDR3 is 14 residues. CDR3 DNA: TGTGCCAGCAGCCCCCGGACTGGGGCTCAGACCCAGTACTTC. Its protein is CASSPRTGAQTQYF.

The chain is built from TRBV6-5 and TRBJ1-3, with 7 bases aligning to TRBD1. CDR3 length: 15 amino acids. Per germline, CDR1 MNHEY and CDR2 SVGAGI. V was clipped by 1 base and J by 4 bases; unmatched bases: 4. The CDR3 bases are TGTGCCAGCAGTTACTGGGGACAGTGGGGAAACACCATATATTTT. Translating gives CASSYWGQWGNTIYF.

This clonotype was seen many times. The rearrangement uses TRBV12-3 or TRBV12-4 and TRBJ1-2; D unresolved. This CDR3 has 12 amino acids. V was trimmed by 6 bases and J by 5 bases, leaving 10 bases between them. CDR3 sequence: CASSRARYGYTF. The CDR3 DNA is TGTGCCAGCAGCAGAGCGCGGTATGGCTACACCTTC.